The clone carrying this T cell receptor beta chain was observed a few times. These data are taken from a study of CD8 T cells in ankylosing spondylitis. The CDR3 is 16 residues long. V lost 0 bases and J lost 4; bases outside the gene matches: 6. CDR1 is SGHRS, CDR2 YFSETQ, per germline. TCRdb reprocessed the 5' RACE reads via MiXCR and lists one record per CDR3 protein. Here the sample spans some 250,000 distinct CDR3 sequences, about 9.1% being singletons. This sequence was found in a male donor with ankylosing spondylitis or in good health (not recorded which). The sequencing sample was made of blood, either unsorted or a sorted T cell fraction (not recorded which). The chain has TRBV5-1 and TRBJ1-4; 7 bases align to TRBD1. CDR3 residues: CASSLAPRGVNEKLFF. CDR3 DNA sequence: TGCGCCAGCAGCTTGGCCCCCAGGGGGGTTAATGAAAAACTGTTTTTT.